The clone carrying this TCR beta chain was observed a few times. This may come from a read error, since a much larger clone is one base off. Next came a second PCR, run for about 7 to 12 cycles, which used a sample-barcoded 5' primer along with a J-beta primer mix. Each CDR3 protein gets one entry after TCRdb re-called the 5' RACE reads with MiXCR. The sample has 750,000 to 950,000 distinct CDR3 sequences, 25% to 30% seen once. The source of the sample is a study of blood T cells in healthy people across ages. The CDR3 totals 17 residues. The V end lost 0 bases, the J end lost 0 bases, and 18 bases lay between the germline ends. Germline loops: CDR1 DFQATT, CDR2 SNEGSKA (reference sequence). The same specimen was also included in a second study, on T cells of mothers and their children. That investigation notes: At approximately 1.4 ug per 15 ul, all of the extracted RNA went into cDNA synthesis. The study found thymic selection shapes TCR recombination output similarly in related and unrelated pairs.

The TCR sequence derives from a woman aged 40-49 years in good health. Sample: blood. V usage is TRBV20-1 and J usage is TRBJ2-7, with D unclear. CDR3 amino acids: CSARDRFAGPCSYEQYF. The DNA of the CDR3 is TGCAGTGCTAGAGATCGGTTCGCCGGGCCGTGCTCCTACGAGCAGTACTTC.